This is a list of T cell receptor beta chains from one sample in a study of Ad26.COV2.S vaccination and SARS-CoV-2 variants. Generated by immunoSEQ multiplex PCR, the TCRdb table keeps only in-frame clones and is missing some. The repertoire holds roughly 380,000 clones, with around nine tenths as singletons. Here the sequenced sample was peripheral blood, taken in a trial of Ad26.COV2.S vaccine versus placebo. The receptor set was obtained from a person between 18 and 65 years old who received the Ad26.COV2.S COVID-19 vaccine or a placebo. CDR3s include the opening cysteine and the closing phenylalanine or tryptophan. D genes are given only for firm matches. Part of the rows lack a size; the others show once, few, many or a class for expanded clones.

TRBJ1-1 - - TRBV9 TGTGCCAGCAGCGTAGACGGGGTCACGAACACTGAAGCTTTCTTT CASSVDGVTNTEAFF
TRBJ2-3 - - TRBV29-1 TGCAGCGTTGCAGCGTCCACAGATACGCAGTATTTT CSVAASTDTQYF
TRBJ2-7 TRBD1 - TRBV4-1 TGCGCCAGCAGCCACGGACAGGGAAGGTACGAGCAGTACTTC CASSHGQGRYEQYF
TRBJ1-5 - - TRBV12-5 TGTGCTAGTGGTTTGCCTCCTGATCAGCCCCAGCATTTT CASGLPPDQPQHF
TRBJ2-7 TRBD1 once TRBV12-3/TRBV12-4 TGTGCCAGCAGATTGACAGGGGACTACGAGCAGTACTTC CASRLTGDYEQYF
TRBJ2-5 - once TRBV27 TGTGCCAGCAGCCCCCTTGGGTATAGACAAGAGACCCAGTACTTC CASSPLGYRQETQYF
TRBJ2-7 - - TRBV7-3 TGTGCCAGCAGCTTAACCCCTTTATCGTACGAGCAGTACTTC CASSLTPLSYEQYF
TRBJ1-1 - - TRBV19 TGTGCCAGTAGTGCCTTCATGAACACTGAAGCTTTCTTT CASSAFMNTEAFF
TRBJ1-2 - - TRBV27 TGTGCCAGCAGTTTCGGGCAGAACTATGGCTACACCTTC CASSFGQNYGYTF
TRBJ2-3 TRBD1 - TRBV9 TGTGCCAGCAGCGTAGAGGGGGCGCCGGGAGATACGCAGTATTTT CASSVEGAPGDTQYF
TRBJ1-6 - - TRBV2 TGTGCCAGCAGTGAACTCACCGAAAATTCACCCCTCCACTTT CASSELTENSPLHF
TRBJ2-7 TRBD2 - TRBV5-1 TGCGCCAGCAGCTGGAAGACTAGCGGGGACACCTACGAGCAGTACTTC CASSWKTSGDTYEQYF
TRBJ2-5 TRBD2 - TRBV10-3 TGTGCCATCAGTGAGTCTGGCGGGGGGGCCGGAGAGACCCAGTACTTC CAISESGGGAGETQYF
TRBJ1-1 - - TRBV7-9 TGTGCCAGCAGCTCCCGCCGTGCAGGTATCACTGAAGCTTTCTTT CASSSRRAGITEAFF
TRBJ2-2 - few TRBV11-2 TGTGCCAGCAGCGACCGGGGACCAAACACCGGGGAGCTGTTTTTT CASSDRGPNTGELFF
TRBJ1-4 - - TRBV11-3 TGTGCCAGCAGCTTATCAAGTAATGAAAAACTGTTTTTT CASSLSSNEKLFF
TRBJ2-3 - - TRBV7-2 TGTGCCAGCAGCCCGGACAGCATTCCTAGCACAGATACGCAGTATTTT CASSPDSIPSTDTQYF
TRBJ2-5 TRBD1 - TRBV4-1 TGCGCCAGCAGCCAAGATCACAGGGGGCGAGAGACCCAGTACTTC CASSQDHRGRETQYF
TRBJ2-1 - - TRBV6-2/TRBV6-3 TGTGCCAGCAGTCATGGTGAGCAGTTCTTC CASSHGEQFF
TRBJ2-5 - once TRBV28 TGTGCCAGCCAGGACAGCTCCTTAGGGACCCAGTACTTC CASQDSSLGTQYF
TRBJ2-5 TRBD2 - TRBV19 TGTGCCAGTAGTAACGGGGGGTCCGAAGAGACCCAGTACTTC CASSNGGSEETQYF
TRBJ1-1 - - TRBV6-5 TGTGCCAGCAGTTACTCAAAAGTGACTGAAGCTTTCTTT CASSYSKVTEAFF
TRBJ1-3 - - TRBV5-6 TGTGCCAGCAGCTTGGCTGGGCGCTCTGGAAACACCATATATTTT CASSLAGRSGNTIYF
TRBJ2-2 TRBD2 - TRBV5-4 TGTGCCAGCAGCTCCGGTCGGGGGGGGAACACCGGGGAGCTGTTTTTT CASSSGRGGNTGELFF
TRBJ2-5 - - TRBV9 TGTGCCAGCAGCGACGATGGGGGTACCCAAGAGACCCAGTACTTC CASSDDGGTQETQYF
TRBJ1-2 TRBD1 - TRBV6-6 TGTGCCAGCAGAAGGGACAGGGGAGCTAACTATGGCTACACCTTC CASRRDRGANYGYTF
TRBJ1-5 TRBD1 - TRBV5-6 TGTGCCAGCAGTTTGGACAGGGACAATCAGCCCCAGCATTTT CASSLDRDNQPQHF
TRBJ2-7 - - TRBV12-5 TGTGCTAGTGCCAGCAGCCGCGGGACAGACACCCCTTACGAGCAGTACTTC CASASSRGTDTPYEQYF
TRBJ2-1 TRBD2 - TRBV5-1 TGCGCCAGCAGCTTGGCGGGACTAGCCTATCACAATGAGCAGTTCTTC CASSLAGLAYHNEQFF
TRBJ2-7 - - TRBV11-1 TGTGCCAGCAGCTTAGAGGGAAGCAGAACCTACGAGCAGTACTTC CASSLEGSRTYEQYF
TRBJ1-6 - - TRBV6-5 TGTGCCAGCCGGGACCTGAGCTCCTATAATTCACCCCTCCACTTT CASRDLSSYNSPLHF
TRBJ1-2 TRBD1 once TRBV11-2 TGTGCCAGCAGCTTATACGGACAGGGGGATAACATCTATGGCTACACCTTC CASSLYGQGDNIYGYTF